This record covers a single T cell receptor (beta chain). This specimen belongs to a study of shared clonotypes between healthy human individuals. The CDR3 runs to 12 residues. V lost 5 bases and J lost 9, with 14 bases in between. CDR1 SGHVS and CDR2 FQNEAQ come from the germline V gene. TCRdb keeps only in-frame clones here, not all; method: immunoSEQ multiplex PCR. The sample lists 2 million to 3 million clones, over 85% occurring once. The sequence was obtained from a man aged 18 to 30 in good health. Some clones in this sample may be carry-over from other donors' samples. This chain links TRBV7-8 with TRBJ2-7; possibly TRBD1 or TRBD2 for D (7 bases each). The source material was naive CD4+ T cells from PBMCs. Specified subset: CD45RA+ positively selected. Written as DNA, the CDR3 is TGTGCCAGCAGCCAACAGGGGAGGGTGCAGTACTTC. It is translated as CASSQQGRVQYF.